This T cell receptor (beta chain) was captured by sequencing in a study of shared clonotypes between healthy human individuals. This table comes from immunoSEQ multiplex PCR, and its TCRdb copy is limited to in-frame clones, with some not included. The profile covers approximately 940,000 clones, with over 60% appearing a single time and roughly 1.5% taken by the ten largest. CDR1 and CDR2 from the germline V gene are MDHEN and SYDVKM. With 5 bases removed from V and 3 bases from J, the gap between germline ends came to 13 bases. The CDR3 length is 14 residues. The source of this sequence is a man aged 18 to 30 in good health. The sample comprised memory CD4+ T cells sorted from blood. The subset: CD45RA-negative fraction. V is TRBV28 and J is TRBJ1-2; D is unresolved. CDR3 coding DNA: TGTGCCAGCAGTATTGCCCAGGCCCACTATGGCTACACCTTC. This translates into CASSIAQAHYGYTF.